This entry lists 3 T cell receptor beta chains sequenced from one sample in a study of OX40 agonist ivuxolimab in advanced cancers. Profiled with immunoSEQ multiplex PCR; TCRdb holds only in-frame clones, not every one. The sample includes around 53,000 clones, nearly 95% seen only once; the top ten take roughly 18%. The specimen comprised CD4+ or CD8+ T cells sorted from blood, sampled in a trial of the OX40 agonist ivuxolimab. The receptors shown here come from an adult with an advanced solid tumor such as melanoma, head and neck, liver or kidney cancer.

The chain is built from TRBV2 and TRBJ2-3; 9 bases line up with TRBD1. Germline trimming cut 7 bases from V and 4 bases from J; bases unmatched to any gene: 12. Germline CDR1 and CDR2: SNHLY and FYNNEI. The CDR3 length is 16 residues. DNA for the CDR3: TGTGCCAGCATTACCGCGCGGGACAGGGACCCAGATACGCAGTATTTT. This codes for CASITARDRDPDTQYF.

The chain carries TRBV5-5 and TRBJ2-2, with D hard to call. The germline gives CDR1 SGHKS, CDR2 YYEKEE (reference sequence). The CDR3 is made up of 15 amino acids. Deletions cut 0 bases from V and 2 bases from J, with 8 bases between. The CDR3 protein is CASSLAKYNTGELFF. The DNA for the CDR3 is TGTGCCAGCAGCTTGGCCAAGTACAACACCGGGGAGCTGTTTTTT.

This chain connects TRBV29-1 to TRBJ2-7, with D maybe TRBD1 (6 bases). The CDR3 contains 14 residues. CDR1 is SQVTM and CDR2 is ANQGSEA in the germline V gene. V was cut by 0 bases and J by 2 bases, with 11 bases left in between. In nucleotides, the CDR3 is TGCAGCGTTGAAGATAGGACAGAGCCCTACGAGCAGTACTTC. Protein: CSVEDRTEPYEQYF.